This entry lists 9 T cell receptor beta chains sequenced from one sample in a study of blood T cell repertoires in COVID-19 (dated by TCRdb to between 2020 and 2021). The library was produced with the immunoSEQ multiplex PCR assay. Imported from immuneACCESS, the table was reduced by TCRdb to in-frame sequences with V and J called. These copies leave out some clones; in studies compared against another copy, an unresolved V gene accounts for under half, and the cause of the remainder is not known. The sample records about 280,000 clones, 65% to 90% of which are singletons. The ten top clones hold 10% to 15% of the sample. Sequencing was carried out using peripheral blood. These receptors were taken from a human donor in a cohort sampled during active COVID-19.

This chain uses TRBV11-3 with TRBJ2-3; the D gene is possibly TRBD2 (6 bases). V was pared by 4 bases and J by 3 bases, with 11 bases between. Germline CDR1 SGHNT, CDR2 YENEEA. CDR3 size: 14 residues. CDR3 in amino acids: CASSYGRGTDTQYF. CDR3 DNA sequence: TGTGCCAGCAGCTACGGGCGGGGAACAGATACGCAGTATTTT.

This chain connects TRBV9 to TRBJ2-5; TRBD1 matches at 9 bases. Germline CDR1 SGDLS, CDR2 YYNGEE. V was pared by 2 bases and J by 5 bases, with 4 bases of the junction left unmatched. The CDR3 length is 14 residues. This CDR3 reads CASSVTGGEETQYF. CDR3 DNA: TGTGCCAGCAGCGTTACAGGGGGCGAGGAGACCCAGTACTTC.

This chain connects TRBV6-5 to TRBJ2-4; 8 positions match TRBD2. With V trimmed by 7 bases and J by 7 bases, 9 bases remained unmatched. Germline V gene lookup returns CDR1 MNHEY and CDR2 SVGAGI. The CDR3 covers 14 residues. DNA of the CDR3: TGTGCCAGCACAAATAGCGGGGTCGGGAACATTCAGTACTTC. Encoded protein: CASTNSGVGNIQYF.

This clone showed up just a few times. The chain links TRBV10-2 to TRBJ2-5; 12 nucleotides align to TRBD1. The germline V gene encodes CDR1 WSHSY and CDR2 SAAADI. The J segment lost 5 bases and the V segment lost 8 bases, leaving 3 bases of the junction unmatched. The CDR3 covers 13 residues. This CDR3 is CASEGQGAETQYF. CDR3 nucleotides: TGCGCCAGCGAGGGACAGGGGGCGGAGACCCAGTACTTC.

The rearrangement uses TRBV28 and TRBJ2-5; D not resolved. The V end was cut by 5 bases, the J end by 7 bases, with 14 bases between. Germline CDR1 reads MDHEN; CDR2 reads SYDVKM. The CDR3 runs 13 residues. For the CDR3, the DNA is TGTGCCAGCAGTCCGCGCCCTACCCCGACCCAGTACTTC. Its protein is CASSPRPTPTQYF.

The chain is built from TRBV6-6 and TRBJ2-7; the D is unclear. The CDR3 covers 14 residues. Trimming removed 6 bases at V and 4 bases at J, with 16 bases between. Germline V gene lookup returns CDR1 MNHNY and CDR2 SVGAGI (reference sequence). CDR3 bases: TGTGCCAGCAGCCCCTCGGCAGGAATATACGAGCAGTACTTC. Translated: CASSPSAGIYEQYF.

The CDR3, as DNA: TGTGCCAGCAGCCGGGCAGGGACTAGCGGGTACAATGAGCAGTTCTTC. Protein sequence: CASSRAGTSGYNEQFF. The gene calls are TRBV5-4 and TRBJ2-1; 12 bases match TRBD2. V was pared by 4 bases and J by 4 bases, with 6 bases of the junction left unmatched. There are 16 residues in the CDR3. CDR1 and CDR2 from the germline V gene are SGHNT and YYREEE (reference sequence).

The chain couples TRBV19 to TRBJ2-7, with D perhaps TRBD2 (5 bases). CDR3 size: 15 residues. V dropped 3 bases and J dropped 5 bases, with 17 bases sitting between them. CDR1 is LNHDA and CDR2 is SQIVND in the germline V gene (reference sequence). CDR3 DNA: TGTGCCAGTAGTATTATGGGAGATCTCCGCAACGAGCAGTACTTC. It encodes CASSIMGDLRNEQYF.

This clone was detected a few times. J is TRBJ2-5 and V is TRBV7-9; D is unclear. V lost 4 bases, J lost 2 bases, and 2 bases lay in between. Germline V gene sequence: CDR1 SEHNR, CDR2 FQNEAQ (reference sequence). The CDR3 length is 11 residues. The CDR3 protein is CASSSQETQYF. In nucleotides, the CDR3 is TGTGCCAGCAGCTCTCAAGAGACCCAGTACTTC.